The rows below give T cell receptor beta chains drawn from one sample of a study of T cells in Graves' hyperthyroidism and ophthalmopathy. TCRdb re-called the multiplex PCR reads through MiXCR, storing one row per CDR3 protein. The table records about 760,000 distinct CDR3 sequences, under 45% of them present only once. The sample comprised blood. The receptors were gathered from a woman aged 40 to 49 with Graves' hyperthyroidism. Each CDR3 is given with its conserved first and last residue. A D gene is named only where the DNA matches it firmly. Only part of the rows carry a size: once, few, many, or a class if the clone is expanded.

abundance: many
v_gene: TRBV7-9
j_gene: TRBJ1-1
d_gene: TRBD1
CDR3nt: TGTGCCAGCAGCAGTTCGACAGGGACGAACACTGAAGCTTTCTTT
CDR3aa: CASSSSTGTNTEAFF

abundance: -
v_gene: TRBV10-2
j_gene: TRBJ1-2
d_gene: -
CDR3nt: TGCGCCAGCAGTGAGTCGAGTGACGGAGTCTATGGCTACACCTTC
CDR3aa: CASSESSDGVYGYTF

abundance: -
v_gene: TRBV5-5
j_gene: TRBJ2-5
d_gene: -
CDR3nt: TGTGCCAGCAGCTTGGGAGTGCTGAGTCAGCCCCAGTACTTC
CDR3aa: CASSLGVLSQPQYF

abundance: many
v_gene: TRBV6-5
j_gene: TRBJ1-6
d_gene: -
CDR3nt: TGTGCCAGCAGCTCTACTCCAGCCGGGGATCATTCACCCCTCCACTTT
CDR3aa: CASSSTPAGDHSPLHF

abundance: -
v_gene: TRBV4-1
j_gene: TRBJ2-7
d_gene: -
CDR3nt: TGCGCCAGCAGCCAAGATAGGCAGGGCTCCTACGAGCAGTACTTC
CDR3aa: CASSQDRQGSYEQYF

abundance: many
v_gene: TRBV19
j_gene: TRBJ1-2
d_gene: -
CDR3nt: TGTGCCAGCCAGGACGGCTATGGCTACACCTTC
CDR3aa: CASQDGYGYTF

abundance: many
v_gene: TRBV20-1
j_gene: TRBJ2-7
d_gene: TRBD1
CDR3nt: TGCAGTGCTGAGACAGGGTTGGGGTACGAGCAGTACTTC
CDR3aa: CSAETGLGYEQYF

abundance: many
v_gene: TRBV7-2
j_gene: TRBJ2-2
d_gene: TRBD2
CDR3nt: TGTGCCAGCAGCCGCCCTGATTGGGTAGCGGGAATCGGGGAGCTGTTTTTT
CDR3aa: CASSRPDWVAGIGELFF

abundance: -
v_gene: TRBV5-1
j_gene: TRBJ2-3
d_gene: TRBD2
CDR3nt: TGCGCCAGCAGCCCAGGGACTAGCGGGAGAATAGATACGCAGTATTTT
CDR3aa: CASSPGTSGRIDTQYF

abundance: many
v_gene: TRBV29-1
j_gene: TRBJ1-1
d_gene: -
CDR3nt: TGCAGCGTTGGGGGCGGTGTCCCTGAAGCTTTCTTT
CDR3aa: CSVGGGVPEAFF

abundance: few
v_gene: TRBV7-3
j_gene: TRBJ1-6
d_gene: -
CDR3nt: TGTGCCAGCAGCTTGGCAGGGAATCGGTCCCTCCACTTT
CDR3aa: CASSLAGNRSLHF

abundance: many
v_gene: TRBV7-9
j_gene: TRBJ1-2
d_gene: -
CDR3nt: TGTGCCAGCAGCTCGGGAGGTGACGGCTATGGCTACACCTTC
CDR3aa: CASSSGGDGYGYTF

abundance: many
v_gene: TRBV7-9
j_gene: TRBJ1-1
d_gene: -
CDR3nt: TGTGCCAGCAGCTTAGAGCCGAACACTGAAACTTTCTTT
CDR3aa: CASSLEPNTETFF

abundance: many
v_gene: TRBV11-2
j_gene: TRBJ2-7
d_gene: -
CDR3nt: TGTGCCAGCAGCTTGACAGATTCCTACGAGCAGTACTTC
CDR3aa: CASSLTDSYEQYF

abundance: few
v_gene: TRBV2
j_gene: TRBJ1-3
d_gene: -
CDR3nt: TGTGCCAGCAGTTCCGAACGTTCTGGAAACACCATATATTTT
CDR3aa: CASSSERSGNTIYF

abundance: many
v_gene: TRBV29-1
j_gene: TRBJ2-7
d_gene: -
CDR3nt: TGCAGCGTTGATAACGGGGGCTACGAGCAGTACTTC
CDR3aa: CSVDNGGYEQYF

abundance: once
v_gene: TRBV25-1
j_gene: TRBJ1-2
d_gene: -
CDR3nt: TGTGCCAGCAGCCAACAGTCAAACCATGGCTACACCTTC
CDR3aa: CASSQQSNHGYTF

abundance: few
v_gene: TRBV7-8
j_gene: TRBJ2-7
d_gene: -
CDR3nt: TGTGCCAGCAGCGTGACACAGTTGGTCGAGCAGTACTTC
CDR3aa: CASSVTQLVEQYF